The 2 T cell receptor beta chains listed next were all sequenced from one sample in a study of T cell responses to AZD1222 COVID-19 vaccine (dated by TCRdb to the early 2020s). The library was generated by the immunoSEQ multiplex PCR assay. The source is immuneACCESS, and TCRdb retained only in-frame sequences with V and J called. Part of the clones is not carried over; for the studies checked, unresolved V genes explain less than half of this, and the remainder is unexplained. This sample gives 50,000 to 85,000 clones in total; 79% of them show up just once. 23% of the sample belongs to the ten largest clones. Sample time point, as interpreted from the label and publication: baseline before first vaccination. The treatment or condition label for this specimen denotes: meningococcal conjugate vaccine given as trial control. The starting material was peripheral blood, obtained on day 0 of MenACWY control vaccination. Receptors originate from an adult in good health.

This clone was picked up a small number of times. DNA for the CDR3: TGTGCCAGCAGCTTACTAGGCACCGCAGATACGCAGTATTTT. It specifies CASSLLGTADTQYF. The chain combines TRBV7-2 with TRBJ2-3; D not resolved. This CDR3 is 14 amino acids long. Trimming pared 2 bases from V and 4 bases from J, leaving 10 bases between. Germline values: CDR1 SGHTA, CDR2 FQGNSA.

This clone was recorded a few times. CDR3 nucleotide sequence: TGTGCCAGCAGTTCCAGCGGGACAGCGGCGGTCTTGGGGTACGAGCAGTACTTC. Amino acid sequence: CASSSSGTAAVLGYEQYF. This rearrangement joins TRBV27 to TRBJ2-7; D assignment may be TRBD1 or TRBD2 (7 bases each). This CDR3 spans 18 amino acids. Germline V gene data show CDR1 as MNHEY and CDR2 as SMNVEV (reference sequence). With 4 bases removed from V and 4 bases from J, the gap between germline ends came to 26 bases.